This T cell receptor (beta chain) is from a study of Graves' ophthalmopathy and Graves' hyperthyroidism. Study-wide points: Ophthalmopathy progression was predicted by the model at around 70% sensitivity and about 74% specificity. Blood repertoires reportedly contained most expanded thyroid clonotypes above 0.001 frequency.

There are 15 residues in the CDR3. V lost 5 bases to trimming and J lost 1 base, with 14 bases between them. Germline CDR1 MNHEY, CDR2 SVGAGI. Amplifying from RNA transcripts, the study obtained TCR beta CDR3 regions. The first round was an RT-PCR with HTBI primers, and the second round was a multiplex PCR. TCRdb processed the multiplex PCR reads anew with MiXCR; each CDR3 protein has one entry. The data show about 740,000 distinct CDR3 sequences, roughly 40% seen once. In its sample, this clonotype was seen a few times. Its target is not known. What supplied the PBMCs was about 10 ml of fresh peripheral blood.

Sequencing used peripheral blood. This clonotype originated in an adult man with Graves' ophthalmopathy. The V gene is TRBV6-5, the J gene TRBJ2-5; no definite D call. For the CDR3, the DNA is TGTGCCAGCAGTGACCCCCTTCCGAGCCAAGAGACCCAGTACTTC. This codes for CASSDPLPSQETQYF.